This TCR beta chain originates from a study of spatial heterogeneity in lung cancer. Regarding time point: sample taken at primary tumor resection. Sequencing covered unsorted whole RNA taken from tumor, nontumor lung or frozen PBMC. A total of 72 untreated early-stage non-small cell lung cancer patients served as donors. This clonotype appeared many times. Every molecule of TCR cDNA had its own unique molecular identifier. Using its own MiXCR run on the 5' RACE reads, TCRdb lists one record per CDR3 protein. Of about 27,000 distinct CDR3 sequences in the sample, 6.9% were seen once. V was trimmed by 0 bases and J by 0 bases, leaving 10 bases between them. This CDR3 spans 16 amino acids. Germline CDR1 reads MNHEY; CDR2 reads SMNVEV (reference sequence).

The TCR originated in a male donor with early-stage non-small cell lung cancer. Specimen: PBMCs, collected at surgery. The chain links TRBV27 to TRBJ2-3, with D perhaps TRBD1 or TRBD2 (6 bases each). CDR3 bases: TGTGCCAGCAGTTTATCCGGGGGCAGCAGCACAGATACGCAGTATTTT. Translated: CASSLSGGSSTDTQYF.